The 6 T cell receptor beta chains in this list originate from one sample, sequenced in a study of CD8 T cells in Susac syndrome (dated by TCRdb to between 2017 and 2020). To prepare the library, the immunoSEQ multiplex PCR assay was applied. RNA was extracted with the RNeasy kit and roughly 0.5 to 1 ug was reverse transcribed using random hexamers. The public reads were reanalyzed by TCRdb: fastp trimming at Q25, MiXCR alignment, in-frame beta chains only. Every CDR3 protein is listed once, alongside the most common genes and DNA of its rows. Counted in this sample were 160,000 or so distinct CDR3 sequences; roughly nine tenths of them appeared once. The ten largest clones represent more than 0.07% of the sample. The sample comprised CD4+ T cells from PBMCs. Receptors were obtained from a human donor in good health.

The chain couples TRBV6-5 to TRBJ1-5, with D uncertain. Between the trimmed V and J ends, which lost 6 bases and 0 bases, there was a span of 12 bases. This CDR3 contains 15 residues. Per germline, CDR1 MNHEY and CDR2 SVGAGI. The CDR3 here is CASSRTAYSNQPQHF. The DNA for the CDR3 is TGTGCCAGCAGCCGAACCGCATATAGCAATCAGCCCCAGCATTTT.

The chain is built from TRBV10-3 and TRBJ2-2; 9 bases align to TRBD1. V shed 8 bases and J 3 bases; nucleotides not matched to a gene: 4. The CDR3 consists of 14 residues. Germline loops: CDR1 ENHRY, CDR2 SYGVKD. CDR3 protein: CAIGRTGDTGELFF. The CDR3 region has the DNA TGTGCCATCGGGAGGACAGGGGACACCGGGGAGCTGTTTTTT.

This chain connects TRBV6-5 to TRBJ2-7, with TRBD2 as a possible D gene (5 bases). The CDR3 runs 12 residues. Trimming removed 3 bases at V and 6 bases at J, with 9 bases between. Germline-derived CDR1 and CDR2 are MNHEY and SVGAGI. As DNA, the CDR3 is TGTGCCAGCAGTTATGAGGGTGCCGAGCAGTACTTC. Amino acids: CASSYEGAEQYF.

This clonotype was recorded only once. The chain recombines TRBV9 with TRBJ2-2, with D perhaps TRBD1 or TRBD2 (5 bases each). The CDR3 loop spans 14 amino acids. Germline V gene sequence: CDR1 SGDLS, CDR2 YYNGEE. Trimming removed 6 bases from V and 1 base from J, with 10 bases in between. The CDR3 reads CASTLGGNTGELFF. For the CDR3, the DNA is TGTGCCAGCACCCTTGGGGGGAACACCGGGGAGCTGTTTTTT.

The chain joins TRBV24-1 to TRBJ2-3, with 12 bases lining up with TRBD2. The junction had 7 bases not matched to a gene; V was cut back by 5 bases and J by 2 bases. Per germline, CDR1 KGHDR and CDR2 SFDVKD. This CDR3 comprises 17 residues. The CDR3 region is CATSGPRLAGDTDTQYF. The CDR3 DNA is TGTGCCACCAGTGGCCCCCGACTAGCGGGAGACACAGATACGCAGTATTTT.

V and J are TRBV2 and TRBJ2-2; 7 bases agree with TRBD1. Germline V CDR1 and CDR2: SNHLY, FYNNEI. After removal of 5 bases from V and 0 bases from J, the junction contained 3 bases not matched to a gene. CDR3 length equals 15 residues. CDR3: CASSNRGPNTGELFF. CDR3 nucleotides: TGTGCCAGCAGTAACAGGGGCCCGAACACCGGGGAGCTGTTTTTT.